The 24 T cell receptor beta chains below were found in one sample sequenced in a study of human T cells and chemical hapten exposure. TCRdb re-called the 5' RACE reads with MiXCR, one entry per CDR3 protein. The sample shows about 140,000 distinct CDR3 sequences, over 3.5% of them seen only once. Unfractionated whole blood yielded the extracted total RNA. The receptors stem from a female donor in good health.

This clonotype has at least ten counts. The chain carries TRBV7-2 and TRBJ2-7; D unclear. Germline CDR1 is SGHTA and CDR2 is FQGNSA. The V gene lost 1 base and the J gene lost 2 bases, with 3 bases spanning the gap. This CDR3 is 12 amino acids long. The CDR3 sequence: CASSLEAYEQYF. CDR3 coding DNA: TGTGCCAGCAGCTTAGAAGCCTACGAGCAGTACTTC.

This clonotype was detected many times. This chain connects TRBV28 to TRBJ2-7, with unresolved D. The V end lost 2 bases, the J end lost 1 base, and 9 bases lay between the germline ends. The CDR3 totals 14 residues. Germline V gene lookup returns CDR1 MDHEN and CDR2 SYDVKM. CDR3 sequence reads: CASSLIWQSYEQYF. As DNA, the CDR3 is TGTGCCAGCAGTTTAATATGGCAGTCCTACGAGCAGTACTTC.

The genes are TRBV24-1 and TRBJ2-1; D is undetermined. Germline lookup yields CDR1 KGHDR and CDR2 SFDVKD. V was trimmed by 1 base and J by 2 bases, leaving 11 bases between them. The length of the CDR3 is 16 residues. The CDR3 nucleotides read TGTGCCACCAGTGATTTAGGTGGGAATACCTACAATGAGCAGTTCTTC. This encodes CATSDLGGNTYNEQFF.

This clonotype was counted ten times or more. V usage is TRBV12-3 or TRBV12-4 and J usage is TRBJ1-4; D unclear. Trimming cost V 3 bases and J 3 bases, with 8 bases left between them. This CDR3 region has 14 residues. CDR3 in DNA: TGTGCCAGCAGTTTTGGGGTACCTAATGAAAAACTGTTTTTT. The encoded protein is CASSFGVPNEKLFF.

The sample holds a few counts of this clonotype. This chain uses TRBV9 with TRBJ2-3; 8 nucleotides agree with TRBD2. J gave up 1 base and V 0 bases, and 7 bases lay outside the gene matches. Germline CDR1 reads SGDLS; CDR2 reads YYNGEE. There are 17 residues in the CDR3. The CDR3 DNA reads TGTGCCAGCAGCGTAGGAAGTAGCGGGACCTGCACAGATACGCAGTATTTT. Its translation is CASSVGSSGTCTDTQYF.

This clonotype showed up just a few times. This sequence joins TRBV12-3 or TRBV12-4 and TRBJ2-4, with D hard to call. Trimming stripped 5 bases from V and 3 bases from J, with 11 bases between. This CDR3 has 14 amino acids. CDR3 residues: CASSTDVGKNIQYF. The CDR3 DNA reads TGTGCCAGCAGTACGGACGTGGGCAAAAACATTCAGTACTTC.

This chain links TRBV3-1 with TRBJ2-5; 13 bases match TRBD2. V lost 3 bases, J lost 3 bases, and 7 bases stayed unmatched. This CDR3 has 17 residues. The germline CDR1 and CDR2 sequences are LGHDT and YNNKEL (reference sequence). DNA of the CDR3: TGTGCCAGCAGCCAGTTCGGACTAGCGGGGGAGAAAGAGACCCAGTACTTC. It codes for CASSQFGLAGEKETQYF.

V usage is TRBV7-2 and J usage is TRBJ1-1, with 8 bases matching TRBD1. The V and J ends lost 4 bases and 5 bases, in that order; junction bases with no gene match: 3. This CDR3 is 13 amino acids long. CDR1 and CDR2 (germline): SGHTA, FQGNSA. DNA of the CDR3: TGTGCCAGCAGCTCTTACAGGGGGACTGAAGCTTTCTTT. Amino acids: CASSSYRGTEAFF.

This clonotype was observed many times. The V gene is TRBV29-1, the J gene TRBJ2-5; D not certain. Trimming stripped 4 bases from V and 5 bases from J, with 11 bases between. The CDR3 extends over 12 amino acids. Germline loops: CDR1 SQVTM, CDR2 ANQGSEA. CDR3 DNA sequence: TGCAGCGTTGGGCAACTGGGGGAGACCCAGTACTTC. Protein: CSVGQLGETQYF.

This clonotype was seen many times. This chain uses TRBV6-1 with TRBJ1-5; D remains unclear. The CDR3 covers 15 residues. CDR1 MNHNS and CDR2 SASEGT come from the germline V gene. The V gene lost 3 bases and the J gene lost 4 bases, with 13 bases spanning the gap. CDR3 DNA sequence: TGTGCCAGCAGTGACGCCGGACGGATAAATCAGCCCCAGCATTTT. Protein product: CASSDAGRINQPQHF.

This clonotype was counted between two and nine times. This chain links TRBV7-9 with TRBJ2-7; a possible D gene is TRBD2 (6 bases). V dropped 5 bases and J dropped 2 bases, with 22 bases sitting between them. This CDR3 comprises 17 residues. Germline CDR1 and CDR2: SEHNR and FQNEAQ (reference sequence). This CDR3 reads CASSAGGRGIFAYEQYF. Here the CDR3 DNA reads TGTGCCAGCAGCGCCGGCGGCCGGGGGATATTCGCCTACGAGCAGTACTTC.

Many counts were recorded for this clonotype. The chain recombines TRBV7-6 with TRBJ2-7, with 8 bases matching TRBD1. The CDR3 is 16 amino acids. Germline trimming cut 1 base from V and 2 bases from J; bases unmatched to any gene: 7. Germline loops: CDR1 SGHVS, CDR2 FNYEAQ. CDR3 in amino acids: CASSLDDRGIPYEQYF. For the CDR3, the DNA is TGTGCCAGCAGCTTAGACGACAGGGGAATCCCCTACGAGCAGTACTTC.

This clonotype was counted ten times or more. The CDR3 sequence is CASSLGGSSNQPQHF. DNA of the CDR3: TGTGCCAGCAGCTTGGGAGGCAGTTCGAATCAGCCCCAGCATTTT. The chain is built from TRBV5-6 and TRBJ1-5; no firm D call. The CDR3 is 15 amino acids. V was pared by 0 bases and J by 4 bases, with 11 bases between. Germline assignment: CDR1 SGHDT and CDR2 YYEEEE.

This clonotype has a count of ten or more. DNA of the CDR3: TGTGCCAGCAGCCCCGCACGAACTTCGAACACTGAAGCTTTCTTT. Its protein product is CASSPARTSNTEAFF. The chain couples TRBV9 to TRBJ1-1; no clear D gene. The CDR3 totals 15 residues. The V end was cut by 4 bases, the J end by 1 base, with 14 bases between. CDR1 and CDR2 from the germline V gene are SGDLS and YYNGEE.

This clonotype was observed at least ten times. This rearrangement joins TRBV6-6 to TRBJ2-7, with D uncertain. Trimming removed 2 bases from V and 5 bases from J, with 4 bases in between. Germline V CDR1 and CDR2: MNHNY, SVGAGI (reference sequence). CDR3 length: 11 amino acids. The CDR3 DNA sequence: TGTGCCAGCAGTTACATCCACGAGCAGTACTTC. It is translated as CASSYIHEQYF.

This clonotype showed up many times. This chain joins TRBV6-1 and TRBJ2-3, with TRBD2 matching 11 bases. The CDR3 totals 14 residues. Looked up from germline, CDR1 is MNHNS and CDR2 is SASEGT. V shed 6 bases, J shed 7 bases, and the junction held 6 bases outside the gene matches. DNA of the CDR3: TGTGCCAGCAGGGCTAGCGGGGGGATGAATACGCAGTATTTT. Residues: CASRASGGMNTQYF.

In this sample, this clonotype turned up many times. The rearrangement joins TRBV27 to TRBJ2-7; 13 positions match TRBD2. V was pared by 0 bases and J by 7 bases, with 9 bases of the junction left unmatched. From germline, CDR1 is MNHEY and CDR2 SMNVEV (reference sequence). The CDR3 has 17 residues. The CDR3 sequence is CASSLSMGTSGTREQYF. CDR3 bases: TGTGCCAGCAGTTTATCTATGGGGACTAGCGGGACCAGGGAGCAGTACTTC.

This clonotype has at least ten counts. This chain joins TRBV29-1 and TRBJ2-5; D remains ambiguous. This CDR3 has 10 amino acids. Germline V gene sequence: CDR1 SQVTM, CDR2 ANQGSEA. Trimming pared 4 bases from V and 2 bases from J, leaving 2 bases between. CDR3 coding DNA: TGCAGCGTTGTTCAAGAGACCCAGTACTTC. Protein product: CSVVQETQYF.

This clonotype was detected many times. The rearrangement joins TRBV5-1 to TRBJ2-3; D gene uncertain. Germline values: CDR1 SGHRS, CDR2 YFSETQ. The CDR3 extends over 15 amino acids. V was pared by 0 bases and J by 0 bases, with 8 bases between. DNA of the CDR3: TGCGCCAGCAGCTTGGGCCCATCTAGCACAGATACGCAGTATTTT. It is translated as CASSLGPSSTDTQYF.

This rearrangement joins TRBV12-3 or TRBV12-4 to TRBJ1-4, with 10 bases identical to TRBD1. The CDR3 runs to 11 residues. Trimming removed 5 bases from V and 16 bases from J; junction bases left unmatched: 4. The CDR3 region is CASSLGTGAFF. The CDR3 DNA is TGTGCCAGCAGTCTGGGGACAGGGGCGTTTTTT.

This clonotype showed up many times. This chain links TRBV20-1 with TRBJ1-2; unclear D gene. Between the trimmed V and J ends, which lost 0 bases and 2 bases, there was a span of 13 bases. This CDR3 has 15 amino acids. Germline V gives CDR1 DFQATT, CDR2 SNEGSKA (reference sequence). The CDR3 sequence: CSARDPPGRNYGYTF. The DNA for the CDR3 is TGCAGTGCTAGAGATCCCCCGGGTAGGAACTATGGCTACACCTTC.

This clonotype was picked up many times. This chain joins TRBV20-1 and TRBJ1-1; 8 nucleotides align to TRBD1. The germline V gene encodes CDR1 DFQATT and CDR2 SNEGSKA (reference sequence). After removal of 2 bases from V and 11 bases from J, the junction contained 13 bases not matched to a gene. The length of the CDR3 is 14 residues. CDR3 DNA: TGCAGTGCTAGACAAGGACAGGGTTTGGAGGCGGCTTTCTTT. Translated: CSARQGQGLEAAFF.

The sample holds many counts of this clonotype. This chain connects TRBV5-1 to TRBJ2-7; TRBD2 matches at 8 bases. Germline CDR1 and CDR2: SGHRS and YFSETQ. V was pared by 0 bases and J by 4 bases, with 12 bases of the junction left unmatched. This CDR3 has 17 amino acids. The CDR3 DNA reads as TGCGCCAGCAGCTTGGGGTGGGGTAGCGGGACTCTATACGAGCAGTACTTC. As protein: CASSLGWGSGTLYEQYF.

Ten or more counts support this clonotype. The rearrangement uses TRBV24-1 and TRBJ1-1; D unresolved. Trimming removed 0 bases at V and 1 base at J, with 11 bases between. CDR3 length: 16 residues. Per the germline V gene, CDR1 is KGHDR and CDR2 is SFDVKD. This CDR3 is CATSDLSPGRNTEAFF. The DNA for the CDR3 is TGTGCCACCAGTGATTTGTCCCCGGGCCGGAACACTGAAGCTTTCTTT.